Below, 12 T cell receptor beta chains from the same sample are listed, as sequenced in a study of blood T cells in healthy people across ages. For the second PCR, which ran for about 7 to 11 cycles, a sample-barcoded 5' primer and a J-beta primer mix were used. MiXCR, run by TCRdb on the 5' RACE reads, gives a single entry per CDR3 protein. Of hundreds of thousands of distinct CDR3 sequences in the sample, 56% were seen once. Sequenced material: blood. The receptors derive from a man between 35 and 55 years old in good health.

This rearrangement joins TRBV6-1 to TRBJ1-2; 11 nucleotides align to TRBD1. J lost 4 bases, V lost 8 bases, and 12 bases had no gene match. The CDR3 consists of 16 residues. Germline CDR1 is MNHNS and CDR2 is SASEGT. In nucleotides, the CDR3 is TGTGCCAGCGGTCCGGACAGGGGGCGATCCTCCTATGGCTACACCTTC. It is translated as CASGPDRGRSSYGYTF.

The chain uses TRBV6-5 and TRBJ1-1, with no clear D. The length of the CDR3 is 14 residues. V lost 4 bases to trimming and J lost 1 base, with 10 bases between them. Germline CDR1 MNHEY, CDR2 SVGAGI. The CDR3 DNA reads TGTGCCAGCAGTTTCCAGGAGTGGAACACTGAAGCTTTCTTT. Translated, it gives CASSFQEWNTEAFF.

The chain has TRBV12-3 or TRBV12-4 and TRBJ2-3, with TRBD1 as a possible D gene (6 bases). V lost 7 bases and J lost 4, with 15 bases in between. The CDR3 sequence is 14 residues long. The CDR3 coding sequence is TGTGCCAGCATTAGAAAGGGGGAAGCAGATACGCAGTATTTT. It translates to CASIRKGEADTQYF.

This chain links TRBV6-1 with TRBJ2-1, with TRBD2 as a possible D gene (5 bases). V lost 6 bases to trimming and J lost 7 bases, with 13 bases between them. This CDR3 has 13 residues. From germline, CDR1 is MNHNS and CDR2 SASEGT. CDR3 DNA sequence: TGTGCCAGCAGGGAAAGAGGGTGGAATGAGCAGTTCTTC. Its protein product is CASRERGWNEQFF.

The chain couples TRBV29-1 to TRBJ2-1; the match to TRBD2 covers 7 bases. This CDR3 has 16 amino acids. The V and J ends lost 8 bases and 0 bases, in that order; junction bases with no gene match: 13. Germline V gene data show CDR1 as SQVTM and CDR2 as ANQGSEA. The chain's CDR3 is CSSGEGGGSSYNEQFF. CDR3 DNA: TGCAGCTCGGGGGAGGGTGGGGGGAGCTCCTACAATGAGCAGTTCTTC.

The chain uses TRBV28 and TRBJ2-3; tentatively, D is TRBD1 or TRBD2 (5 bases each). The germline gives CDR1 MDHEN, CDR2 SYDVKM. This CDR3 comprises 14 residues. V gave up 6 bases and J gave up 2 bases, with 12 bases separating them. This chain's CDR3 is CASSRDVNTDTQYF. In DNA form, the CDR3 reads TGTGCCAGCAGCCGGGACGTGAACACAGATACGCAGTATTTT.

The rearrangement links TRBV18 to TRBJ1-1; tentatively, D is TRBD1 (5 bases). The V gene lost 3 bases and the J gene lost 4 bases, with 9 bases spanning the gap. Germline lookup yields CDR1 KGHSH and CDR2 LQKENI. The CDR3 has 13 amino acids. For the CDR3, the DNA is TGTGCCAGCTCACCCGCCGGGGGCACTGAAGCTTTCTTT. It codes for CASSPAGGTEAFF.

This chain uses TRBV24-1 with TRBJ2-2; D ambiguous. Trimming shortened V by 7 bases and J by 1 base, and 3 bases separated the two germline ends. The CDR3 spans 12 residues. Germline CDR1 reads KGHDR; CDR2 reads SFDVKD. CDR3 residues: CATRGNTGELFF. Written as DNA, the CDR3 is TGTGCCACCAGGGGGAACACCGGGGAGCTGTTTTTT.

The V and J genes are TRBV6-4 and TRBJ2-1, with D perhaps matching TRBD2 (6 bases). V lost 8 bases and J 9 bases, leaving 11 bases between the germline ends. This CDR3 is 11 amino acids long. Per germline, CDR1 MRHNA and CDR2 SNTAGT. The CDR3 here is CASDAGGEQFF. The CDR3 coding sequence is TGTGCCAGCGATGCCGGGGGTGAGCAGTTCTTC.

CDR3 sequence: CASSLVKGGAETQYF. In DNA, the CDR3 is TGTGCCAGCAGCTTAGTGAAGGGTGGCGCAGAGACCCAGTACTTC. This chain joins TRBV7-2 and TRBJ2-5; D uncertain. The V end lost 1 base, the J end lost 4 bases, and 13 bases lay between the germline ends. Per germline, CDR1 SGHTA and CDR2 FQGNSA. The CDR3 extends over 15 amino acids.

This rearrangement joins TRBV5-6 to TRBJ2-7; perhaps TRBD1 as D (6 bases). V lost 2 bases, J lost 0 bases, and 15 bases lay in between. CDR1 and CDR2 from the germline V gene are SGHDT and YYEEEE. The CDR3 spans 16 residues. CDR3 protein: CASSFVQGPSSYEQYF. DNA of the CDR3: TGTGCCAGCAGCTTCGTACAGGGCCCGAGCTCCTACGAGCAGTACTTC.

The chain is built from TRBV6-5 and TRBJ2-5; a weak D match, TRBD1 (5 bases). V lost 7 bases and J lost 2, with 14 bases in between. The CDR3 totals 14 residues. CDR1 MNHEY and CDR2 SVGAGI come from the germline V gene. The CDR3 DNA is TGTGCCAGCAACGGAAGACAGTGGCAAGAGACCCAGTACTTC. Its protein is CASNGRQWQETQYF.